The source of this T cell receptor (beta chain) is a study of cytomegalovirus exposure and HLA in healthy donors. As for the study in general: Early release data held around 80 million unique TCRs from HLA-typed donors. Study-level findings and limits: Presence/absence analyses rested on an assumption that sequencing depth was roughly uniform across donors. HLA restriction was apparent for most CMV-associated TCR beta chains in a later analysis.

A multiplex PCR was run with 60 Vbeta primers and 13 Jbeta primers. The method was immunoSEQ multiplex PCR; TCRdb's version includes in-frame clones alone and lacks a portion of them. The table has tens of thousands of clones, about 71% seen once. Nominal health characterized the donors when sampled, though unrecorded immune exposures were likely. As for this clone: Antigen: not known.

This clonotype was sampled from a woman aged 55-70 years in good health and CMV-seropositive. The sequenced sample consisted of PBMCs.

The chain's CDR3 is CASSQGRGRTYEQYF. For the CDR3, the DNA is TGTGCCAGCAGCCAAGGGCGGGGACGAACCTACGAGCAGTACTTC. The rearrangement uses TRBV14 and TRBJ2-7, with D possibly TRBD2 on 6 matching bases. The V gene lost 1 base and the J gene lost 2 bases, with 12 bases spanning the gap. Per the germline V gene, CDR1 is SGHDN and CDR2 is FVKESK. This CDR3 spans 15 amino acids.